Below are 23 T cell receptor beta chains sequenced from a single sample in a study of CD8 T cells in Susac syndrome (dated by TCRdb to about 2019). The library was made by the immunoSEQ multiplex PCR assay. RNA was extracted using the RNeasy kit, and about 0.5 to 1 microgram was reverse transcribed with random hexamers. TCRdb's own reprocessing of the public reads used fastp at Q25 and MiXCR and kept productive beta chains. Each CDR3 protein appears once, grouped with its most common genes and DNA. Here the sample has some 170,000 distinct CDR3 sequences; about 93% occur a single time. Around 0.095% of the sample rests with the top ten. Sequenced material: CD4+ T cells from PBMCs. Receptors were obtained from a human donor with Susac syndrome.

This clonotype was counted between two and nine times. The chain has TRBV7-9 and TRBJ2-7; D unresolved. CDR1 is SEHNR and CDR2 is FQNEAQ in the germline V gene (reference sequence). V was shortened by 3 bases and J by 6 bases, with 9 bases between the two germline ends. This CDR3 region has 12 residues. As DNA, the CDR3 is TGTGCCAGCAGCTTGACCGCTACCGAGCAGTACTTC. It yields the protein CASSLTATEQYF.

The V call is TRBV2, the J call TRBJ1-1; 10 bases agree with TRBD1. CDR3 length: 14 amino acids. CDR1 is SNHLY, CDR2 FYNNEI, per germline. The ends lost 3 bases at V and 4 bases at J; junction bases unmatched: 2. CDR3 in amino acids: CASSEDRGITEAFF. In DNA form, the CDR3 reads TGTGCCAGCAGTGAGGACAGGGGGATCACTGAAGCTTTCTTT.

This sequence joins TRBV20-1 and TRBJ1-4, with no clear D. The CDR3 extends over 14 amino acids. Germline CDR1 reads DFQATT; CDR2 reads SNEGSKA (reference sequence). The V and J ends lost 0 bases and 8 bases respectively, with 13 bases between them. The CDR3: CSARDPGGDEKLFF. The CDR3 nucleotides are TGCAGTGCTAGAGATCCGGGCGGCGACGAAAAACTGTTTTTT.

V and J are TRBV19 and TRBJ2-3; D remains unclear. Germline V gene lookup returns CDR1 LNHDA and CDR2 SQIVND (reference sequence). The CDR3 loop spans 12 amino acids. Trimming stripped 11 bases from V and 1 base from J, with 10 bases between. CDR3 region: CAGRTGTDTQYF. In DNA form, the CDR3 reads TGTGCCGGACGGACGGGCACAGATACGCAGTATTTT. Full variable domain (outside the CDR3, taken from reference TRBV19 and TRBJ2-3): DGGITQSPKYLFRKEGQNVTLSCEQNLNHDAMYWYRQDPGQGLRLIYYSQIVNDFQKGDIAEGYSVSREKKESFPLTVTSAQKNPTAFYLCAGRTGTDTQYFGPGTRLTVL.

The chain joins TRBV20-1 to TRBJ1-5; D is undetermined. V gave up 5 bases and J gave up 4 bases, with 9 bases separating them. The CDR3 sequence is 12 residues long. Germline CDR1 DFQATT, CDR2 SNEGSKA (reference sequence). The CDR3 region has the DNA TGCAGTGCTCGGGCGGGTAATCAGCCCCAGCATTTT. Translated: CSARAGNQPQHF.

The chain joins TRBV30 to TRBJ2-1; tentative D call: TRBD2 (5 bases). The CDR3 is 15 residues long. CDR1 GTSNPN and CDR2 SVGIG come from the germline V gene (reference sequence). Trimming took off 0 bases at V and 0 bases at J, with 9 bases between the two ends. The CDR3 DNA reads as TGTGCCTGGAGTGTTGAGGGAAGCTCCTACAATGAGCAGTTCTTC. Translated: CAWSVEGSSYNEQFF.

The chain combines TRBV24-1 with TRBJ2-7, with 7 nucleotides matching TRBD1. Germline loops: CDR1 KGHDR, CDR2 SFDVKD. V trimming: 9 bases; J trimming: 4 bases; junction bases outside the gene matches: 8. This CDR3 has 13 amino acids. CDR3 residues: CATAKGGQYEQYF. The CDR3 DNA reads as TGTGCCACCGCCAAAGGGGGACAGTACGAGCAGTACTTC.

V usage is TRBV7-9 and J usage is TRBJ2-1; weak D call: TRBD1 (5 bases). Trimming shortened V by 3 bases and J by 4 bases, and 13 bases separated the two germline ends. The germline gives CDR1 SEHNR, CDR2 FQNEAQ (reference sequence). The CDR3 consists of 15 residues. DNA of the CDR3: TGTGCCAGCAGCTTTATCTGGGGCGCGTACAATGAGCAGTTCTTC. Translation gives CASSFIWGAYNEQFF.

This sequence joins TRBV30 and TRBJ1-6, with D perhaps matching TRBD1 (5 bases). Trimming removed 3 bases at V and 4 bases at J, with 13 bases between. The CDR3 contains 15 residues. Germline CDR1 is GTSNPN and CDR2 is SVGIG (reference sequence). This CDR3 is CAWSVGGWYNSPLHF. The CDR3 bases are TGTGCCTGGAGCGTTGGGGGATGGTATAATTCACCCCTCCACTTT.

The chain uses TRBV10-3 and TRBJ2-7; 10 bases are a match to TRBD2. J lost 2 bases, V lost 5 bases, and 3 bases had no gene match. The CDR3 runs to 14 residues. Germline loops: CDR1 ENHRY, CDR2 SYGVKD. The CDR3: CAISWTSGPYEQYF. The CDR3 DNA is TGTGCCATCAGTTGGACTAGCGGCCCCTACGAGCAGTACTTC.

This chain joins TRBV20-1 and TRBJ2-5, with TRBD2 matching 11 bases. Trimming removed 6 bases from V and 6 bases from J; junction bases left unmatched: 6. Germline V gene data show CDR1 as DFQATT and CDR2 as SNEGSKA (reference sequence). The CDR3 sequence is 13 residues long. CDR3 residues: CSALAGGVKTQYF. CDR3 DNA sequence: TGCAGTGCGCTAGCGGGAGGTGTTAAGACCCAGTACTTC.

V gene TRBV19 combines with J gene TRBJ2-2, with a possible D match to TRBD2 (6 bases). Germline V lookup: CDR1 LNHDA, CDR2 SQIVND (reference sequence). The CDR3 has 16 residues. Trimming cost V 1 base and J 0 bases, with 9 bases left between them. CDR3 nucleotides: TGTGCCAGTAGTATAGTGGGCGGGACGAACACCGGGGAGCTGTTTTTT. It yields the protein CASSIVGGTNTGELFF.

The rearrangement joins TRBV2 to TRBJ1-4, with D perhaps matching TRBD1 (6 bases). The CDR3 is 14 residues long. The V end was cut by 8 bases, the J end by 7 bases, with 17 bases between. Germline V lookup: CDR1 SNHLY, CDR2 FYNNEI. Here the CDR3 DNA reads TGTGCCAGCGGACCACAGGGAGGGGGTGAAAAACTGTTTTTT. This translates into CASGPQGGGEKLFF.

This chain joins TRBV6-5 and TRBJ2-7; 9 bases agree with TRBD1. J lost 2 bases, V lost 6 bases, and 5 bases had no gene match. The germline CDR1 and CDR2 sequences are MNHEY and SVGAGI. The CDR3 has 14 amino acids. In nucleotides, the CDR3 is TGTGCCAGCAGGGGTTGGACAGGGGCCTACGAGCAGTACTTC. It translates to CASRGWTGAYEQYF.

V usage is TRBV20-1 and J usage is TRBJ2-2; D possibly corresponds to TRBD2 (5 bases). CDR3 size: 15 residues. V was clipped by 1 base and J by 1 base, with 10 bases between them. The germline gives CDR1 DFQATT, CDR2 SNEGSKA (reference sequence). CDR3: CSARVKAGNTGELFF. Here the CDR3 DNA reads TGCAGTGCTAGAGTAAAGGCGGGGAACACCGGGGAGCTGTTTTTT.

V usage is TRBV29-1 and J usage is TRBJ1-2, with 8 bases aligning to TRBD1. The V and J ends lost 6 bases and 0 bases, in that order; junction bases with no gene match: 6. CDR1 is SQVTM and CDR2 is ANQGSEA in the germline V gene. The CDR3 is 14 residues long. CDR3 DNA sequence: TGCAGCGTAGGACAGGGATCTACTAACTATGGCTACACCTTC. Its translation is CSVGQGSTNYGYTF.

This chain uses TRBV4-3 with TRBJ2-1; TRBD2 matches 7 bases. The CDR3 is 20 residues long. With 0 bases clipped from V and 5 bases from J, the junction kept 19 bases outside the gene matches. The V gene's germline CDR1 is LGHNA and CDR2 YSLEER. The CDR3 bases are TGCGCCAGCAGCCAAGACCTGTTGACTAGCAAACTCCATTTCCACAATGAGCAGTTCTTC. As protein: CASSQDLLTSKLHFHNEQFF.

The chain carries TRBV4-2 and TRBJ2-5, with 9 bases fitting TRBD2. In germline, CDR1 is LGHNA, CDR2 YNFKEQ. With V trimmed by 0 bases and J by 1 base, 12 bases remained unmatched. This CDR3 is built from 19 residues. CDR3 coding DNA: TGTGCCAGCAGCCAAGAAGGAGGCGGGAGGGTGGGGCTCCAAGAGACCCAGTACTTC. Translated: CASSQEGGGRVGLQETQYF.

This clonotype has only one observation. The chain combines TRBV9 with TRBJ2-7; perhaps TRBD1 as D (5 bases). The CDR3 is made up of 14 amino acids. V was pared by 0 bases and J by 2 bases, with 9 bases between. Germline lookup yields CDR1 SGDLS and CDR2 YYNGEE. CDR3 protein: CASSVGQSAYEQYF. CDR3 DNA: TGTGCCAGCAGCGTAGGACAGTCTGCCTACGAGCAGTACTTC.

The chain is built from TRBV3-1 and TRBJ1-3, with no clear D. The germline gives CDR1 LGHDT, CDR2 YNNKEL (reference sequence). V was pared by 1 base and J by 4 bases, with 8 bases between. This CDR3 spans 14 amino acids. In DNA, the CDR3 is TGTGCCAGCAGCCAAGGTACGTCCGGAAACACCATATATTTT. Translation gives CASSQGTSGNTIYF.

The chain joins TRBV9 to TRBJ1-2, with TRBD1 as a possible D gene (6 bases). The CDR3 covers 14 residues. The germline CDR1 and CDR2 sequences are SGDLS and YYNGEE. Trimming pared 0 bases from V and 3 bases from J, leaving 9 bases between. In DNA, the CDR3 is TGTGCCAGCAGCGTAGATCACAGGGACTATGGCTACACCTTC. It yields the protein CASSVDHRDYGYTF.

The CDR3 coding sequence is TGCGCCAGCAGCATCCAGACAGAATCCATCGAAGCTTTCTTT. This translates into CASSIQTESIEAFF. The chain has TRBV5-1 and TRBJ1-1, with a weak D call TRBD1 (5 bases). Germline CDR1 is SGHRS and CDR2 is YFSETQ. V lost 4 bases and J lost 8, with 18 bases in between. This CDR3 spans 14 amino acids.

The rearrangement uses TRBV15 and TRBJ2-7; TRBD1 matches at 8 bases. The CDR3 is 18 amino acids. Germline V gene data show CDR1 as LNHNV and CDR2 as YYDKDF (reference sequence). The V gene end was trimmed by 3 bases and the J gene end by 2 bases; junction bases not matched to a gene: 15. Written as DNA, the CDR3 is TGTGCCACCAGCAGCGGGAACAGGCCGGGACAGGACACCTACGAGCAGTACTTC. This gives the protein CATSSGNRPGQDTYEQYF.